A single T cell receptor beta chain is shown here with its context. This sample was included in a study of Graves' ophthalmopathy and Graves' hyperthyroidism. Amplification of the TCR beta CDR3 regions used RNA transcripts (as template). First-round RT-PCR employed HTBI primers, with a second-round multiplex PCR after it. TCRdb processed the multiplex PCR reads anew with MiXCR; each CDR3 protein has one entry. The repertoire holds 600,000 to 650,000 distinct CDR3 sequences, around a fifth seen once, with approximately 7% in the top ten. Germline CDR1 reads MGHRA; CDR2 reads YSYEKL. The germline V and J ends were trimmed by 0 bases and 4 bases, with 13 bases remaining between them. The CDR3 runs 15 residues.

V is TRBV4-1 and J is TRBJ2-7; no definite D call. The sequence came from a woman between 18 and 29 years old with stable Graves' hyperthyroidism. Some clones in this sample may be carry-over from other donors' samples. Sequencing was done on a sample of peripheral blood. Here the CDR3 DNA reads TGCGCCAGCAGCCAAGATTTAGGTCCTGGGTACGAGCAGTACTTC. Translated: CASSQDLGPGYEQYF.